This is a list of T cell receptor beta chains from one sample in a study of blood T cell repertoires in COVID-19. Sequenced by immunoSEQ multiplex PCR; TCRdb stores in-frame clones only, minus some. The data show 260,000 or so clones, 83% seen once. The sequenced material came from PBMCs or T cells enriched from blood (not recorded which). The receptors were gathered from a woman between 35 and 50 years old who had been exposed to COVID-19. Both conserved end residues are part of each CDR3. A D gene is named only where the DNA matches it firmly. Some rows mark clone size as missing; the rest say once, few, many or name a class of expanded clone.

size,D,J,V,CDR3,DNA
-,-,TRBJ1-6,TRBV27,CAITREGNSPLHF,TGTGCCATCACGAGGGAGGGTAATTCACCCCTCCACTTT
-,-,TRBJ1-5,TRBV3-1/TRBV3-2,CASSPRVIGKGDQPQHF,TGTGCCAGCAGCCCCAGGGTAATAGGGAAGGGGGATCAGCCCCAGCATTTT
-,TRBD1,TRBJ1-5,TRBV15,CATSRGGQGWNQPQHF,TGTGCCACCAGCAGAGGAGGACAGGGTTGGAATCAGCCCCAGCATTTT
-,TRBD2,TRBJ2-3,TRBV7-2,CASSLGAGVVTDTQYF,TGTGCCAGCAGCTTAGGGGCGGGGGTAGTAACAGATACGCAGTATTTT
-,TRBD2,TRBJ2-5,TRBV10-3,CAISDLVAGDQETQYF,TGTGCCATCAGTGACTTAGTGGCGGGGGACCAAGAGACCCAGTACTTC
-,TRBD1,TRBJ1-5,TRBV19,CASTTQIQGANQPQHF,TGTGCCAGTACGACCCAAATACAGGGGGCTAATCAGCCCCAGCATTTT
-,-,TRBJ2-7,TRBV5-6,CASSLLTAVFLPSYEQYF,TGTGCCAGCAGCTTGTTAACAGCCGTATTTTTACCCTCCTACGAGCAGTACTTC
-,-,TRBJ2-2,TRBV7-8,CASSGSQGPNTGELFF,TGTGCCAGCAGCGGGTCACAGGGCCCGAACACCGGGGAGCTGTTTTTT
-,TRBD2,TRBJ2-1,TRBV27,CASSRREGHTNEQFF,TGTGCCAGCAGCCGACGGGAGGGTCACACGAATGAGCAGTTCTTC
-,TRBD1,TRBJ2-7,TRBV29-1,CSGWTGGQGEQYF,TGCAGCGGGTGGACAGGGGGCCAGGGCGAGCAGTACTTC
-,TRBD1,TRBJ1-2,TRBV30,CAWGRDRYGYTF,TGTGCCTGGGGCCGGGACAGGTATGGCTACACCTTC
-,-,TRBJ1-5,TRBV7-9,CASSLDPGSNQPQHF,TGTGCCAGCAGCTTAGACCCAGGCAGCAATCAGCCCCAGCATTTT
-,TRBD1,TRBJ1-2,TRBV9,CASSVGLGDSSGYTF,TGTGCCAGCAGCGTAGGGCTAGGGGACAGTTCGGGCTACACCTTC
few,TRBD1,TRBJ1-5,TRBV19,CASSLGTDYQPQHF,TGTGCCAGTAGTCTAGGGACAGATTATCAGCCCCAGCATTTT
few,TRBD1,TRBJ1-5,TRBV4-1,CASSQPGQGRNQPQHF,TGCGCCAGCAGCCAACCGGGACAGGGACGCAATCAGCCCCAGCATTTT
few,TRBD1,TRBJ1-1,TRBV5-1,CASSLGTGTGKAFF,TGCGCCAGCAGCCTTGGTACCGGGACAGGGAAAGCTTTCTTT
-,TRBD1,TRBJ1-2,TRBV3-1/TRBV3-2,CASSPTGGSGYTF,TGTGCCAGCAGTCCGACAGGGGGCTCTGGCTACACCTTC
-,-,TRBJ1-2,TRBV30,CAWSGETGGYTF,TGTGCCTGGAGTGGGGAGACAGGAGGCTACACCTTC
-,-,TRBJ1-1,TRBV7-8,CASSLWGPRNTEAFF,TGTGCCAGCAGCTTATGGGGCCCGAGGAACACTGAAGCTTTCTTT
few,TRBD1,TRBJ1-2,TRBV9,CASSPMDRGDYGYTF,TGTGCCAGCAGCCCCATGGACAGGGGGGACTATGGCTACACCTTC
-,-,TRBJ2-5,TRBV7-3,CASSLRVPVGETQYF,TGTGCCAGCAGCTTAAGGGTCCCCGTCGGGGAGACCCAGTACTTC
-,-,TRBJ1-2,TRBV20-1,CSAQDYGYTF,TGCAGTGCTCAGGACTATGGCTACACCTTC
-,-,TRBJ1-4,TRBV30,CAWSVLGGNEKLFF,TGTGCCTGGAGTGTACTGGGGGGGAACGAAAAACTGTTTTTT
-,-,TRBJ1-3,TRBV19,CASSRGISGNTIYF,TGTGCCAGTAGTCGAGGCATCTCTGGAAACACCATATATTTT
-,-,TRBJ2-3,TRBV2,CASSETNTQYF,TGTGCCAGCAGTGAGACAAATACGCAGTATTTT
-,-,TRBJ1-3,TRBV5-6,CASSLFWSGPSNSGNTIYF,TGTGCCAGCAGCTTGTTTTGGTCAGGCCCATCCAACTCTGGAAACACCATATATTTT
-,-,TRBJ2-2,TRBV28,CASSPDGGYTGELFF,TGTGCCAGCAGCCCAGATGGGGGGTACACCGGGGAGCTGTTTTTT
once,TRBD1,TRBJ1-1,TRBV11-1,CASSQTGGTEAFF,TGTGCCAGCAGCCAAACAGGGGGCACTGAAGCTTTCTTT
-,TRBD1,TRBJ2-5,TRBV4-2,CASSHDRVRQETQYF,TGTGCCAGCAGCCACGACAGGGTCCGCCAAGAGACCCAGTACTTC
-,-,TRBJ1-2,TRBV28,CASSPAGSGYGYTF,TGTGCCAGCAGTCCCGCCGGGTCGGGCTATGGCTACACCTTC
-,-,TRBJ2-5,TRBV6-6,CASSPSLGGGKTQYF,TGTGCCAGCAGCCCCAGTTTGGGCGGCGGGAAGACCCAGTACTTC
-,TRBD1,TRBJ2-5,TRBV6-4,CASSTQGAVETQYF,TGTGCCAGCAGCACTCAGGGGGCGGTGGAGACCCAGTACTTC